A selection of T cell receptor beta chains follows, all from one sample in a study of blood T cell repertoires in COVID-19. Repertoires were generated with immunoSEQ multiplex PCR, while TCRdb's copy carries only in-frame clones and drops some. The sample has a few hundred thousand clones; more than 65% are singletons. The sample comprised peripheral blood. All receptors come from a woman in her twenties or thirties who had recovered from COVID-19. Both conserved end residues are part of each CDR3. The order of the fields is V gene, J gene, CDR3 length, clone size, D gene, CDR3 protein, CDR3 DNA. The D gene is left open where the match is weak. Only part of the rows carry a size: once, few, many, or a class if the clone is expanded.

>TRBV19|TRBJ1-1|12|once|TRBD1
CASSAEQGRAFF
TGTGCCAGTAGTGCCGAACAGGGGAGGGCTTTCTTT
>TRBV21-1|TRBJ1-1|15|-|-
CASSSRWTGDTEAFF
TGTGCCAGCAGCTCCCGTTGGACAGGGGACACTGAAGCTTTCTTT
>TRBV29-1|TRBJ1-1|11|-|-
CSVRVSAEAFF
TGCAGCGTGAGGGTTAGCGCTGAAGCTTTCTTT
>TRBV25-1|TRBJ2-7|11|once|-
CASRTGNEQYF
TGTGCCAGCAGGACGGGAAACGAGCAGTACTTC
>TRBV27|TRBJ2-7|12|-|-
CASRGREVEQYF
TGTGCCAGCAGGGGTAGGGAGGTCGAGCAGTACTTC
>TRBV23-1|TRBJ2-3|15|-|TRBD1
CASSHGQGHTDTQYF
TGCGCCAGCAGTCACGGACAGGGCCACACAGATACGCAGTATTTT
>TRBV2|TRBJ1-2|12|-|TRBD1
CARLQGARGYTF
TGTGCCAGGTTACAGGGGGCACGGGGCTACACCTTC
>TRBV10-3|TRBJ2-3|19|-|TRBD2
CAISGGLAGGPFATDTQYF
TGTGCCATCAGTGGGGGACTAGCGGGAGGGCCCTTCGCCACAGATACGCAGTATTTT
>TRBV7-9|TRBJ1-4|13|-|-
CASTLSTNEKLFF
TGTGCCAGCACCCTTTCAACTAATGAAAAACTGTTTTTT
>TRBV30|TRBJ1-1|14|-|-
CAWRPKGGGAEAFF
TGTGCCTGGAGGCCTAAGGGTGGAGGGGCTGAAGCTTTCTTT
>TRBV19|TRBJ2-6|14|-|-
CASSIPSGANVLTF
TGTGCCAGTAGTATCCCGAGTGGGGCCAACGTCCTGACTTTC
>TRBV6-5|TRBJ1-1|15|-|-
CASSRPTGGLSEAFF
TGTGCCAGCAGCCGACCGACGGGAGGGTTGAGTGAAGCTTTCTTT
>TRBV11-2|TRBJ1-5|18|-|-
CASSLDVRRIYSNQPQHF
TGTGCCAGCAGCTTAGATGTCCGCAGGATCTATAGCAATCAGCCCCAGCATTTT
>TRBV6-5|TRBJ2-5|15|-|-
CASSYSTGYQETQYF
TGTGCCAGCAGTTACTCTACAGGGTACCAAGAGACCCAGTACTTC